Listed below are T cell receptor beta chains from one sample, sequenced in a study of CD8 T cells in ankylosing spondylitis. Via MiXCR, TCRdb re-called the 5' RACE reads, giving one row per CDR3 protein. Altogether more than 150,000 distinct CDR3 sequences are present, roughly 10% being singletons, with the ten largest covering 29%. The sample consisted of blood, either unsorted or a sorted T cell fraction (not recorded which). All receptors derive from a male donor with ankylosing spondylitis or in good health (not recorded which). CDR3s include the opening cysteine and the closing phenylalanine or tryptophan. The D gene is left open where the match is weak. A clone size is listed for some rows: how often the clone was seen (once, few, many), or a class if it is expanded.

TRBJ2-7	TRBD1	TRBV11-1	many	CASSSPIQPGQRPSYEQYF	TGTGCCAGCAGCTCCCCCATTCAACCGGGACAGCGACCCTCCTACGAGCAGTACTTC
TRBJ2-1	-	TRBV3-1	-	CASSQGSGRNDEQFF	TGTGCCAGCAGCCAAGGAAGCGGCCGGAACGATGAGCAGTTCTTC
TRBJ2-3	-	TRBV10-3	many	CAISAEADTQYF	TGTGCCATCAGTGCGGAGGCAGATACGCAGTATTTT
TRBJ2-7	TRBD2	TRBV5-1	many	CASSLGLAVHEQYF	TGCGCCAGCAGCCTGGGACTAGCGGTCCACGAGCAGTACTTC
TRBJ2-7	-	TRBV6-2/TRBV6-3	-	CASRPTVTLGEQYF	TGTGCCAGCAGACCGACAGTGACCTTAGGCGAGCAGTACTTC
TRBJ2-7	-	TRBV7-8	many	CASSLAHGQHYEQYF	TGTGCCAGCAGCTTAGCGCACGGGCAACACTACGAGCAGTACTTC
TRBJ1-2	TRBD1	TRBV18	-	CASSQQGPNYGYTF	TGTGCCAGCTCACAACAGGGGCCTAACTATGGCTACACCTTC
TRBJ2-7	-	TRBV4-3	many	CASSQGAGRGYEQYF	TGCGCCAGCAGCCAAGGGGCGGGGAGAGGCTACGAGCAGTACTTC
TRBJ1-1	-	TRBV7-2	few	CASSFSSTEAFF	TGTGCCAGCAGCTTCTCGAGCACTGAAGCTTTCTTT
TRBJ1-1	-	TRBV7-2	many	CASSYGSYTEAFF	TGTGCCAGCAGCTACGGGTCCTACACTGAAGCTTTCTTT
TRBJ2-3	TRBD2	TRBV12-3/TRBV12-4	-	CASSFAGAGTDTQYF	TGTGCCAGCAGTTTTGCGGGAGCGGGCACAGATACGCAGTATTTT
TRBJ1-1	-	TRBV5-6	many	CASSRRGPKTEAFF	TGTGCCAGCAGCCGGAGGGGCCCGAAGACTGAAGCTTTCTTT
TRBJ2-1	TRBD2	TRBV5-1	many	CASSTSGSNSEQFF	TGCGCCAGCAGCACTAGCGGGAGTAATAGTGAGCAGTTCTTC
TRBJ2-7	-	TRBV27	many	CASSPGTFSSYEQYF	TGTGCCAGCAGTCCTGGGACATTCAGCTCCTACGAGCAGTACTTC
TRBJ1-5	TRBD1	TRBV6-2/TRBV6-3	-	CASSYYRGDQPQHF	TGTGCCAGCAGTTACTACAGGGGTGATCAGCCCCAGCATTTT
TRBJ2-3	TRBD2	TRBV5-5	-	CASSPERLAGGTDTQYF	TGTGCCAGCAGCCCAGAAAGACTAGCGGGAGGCACAGATACGCAGTATTTT
TRBJ1-2	TRBD1	TRBV27	few	CASSSYGQGNYGYTF	TGTGCCAGCAGTTCCTACGGACAGGGCAACTATGGCTACACCTTC
TRBJ1-3	-	TRBV6-5	many	CASSSSPPGSGNTIYF	TGTGCCAGCAGTTCAAGTCCCCCCGGCTCTGGAAACACCATATATTTT
TRBJ2-1	TRBD2	TRBV12-5	-	CASGSDLAGVYNEQFF	TGTGCTAGTGGTTCGGATTTAGCGGGAGTCTACAATGAGCAGTTCTTC
TRBJ1-2	TRBD1	TRBV19	many	CASSIRPGTGNYGYTF	TGTGCCAGTAGTATCCGTCCCGGGACAGGGAACTATGGCTACACCTTC
TRBJ2-1	TRBD2	TRBV29-1	many	CSVGSGSSYNEQFF	TGCAGCGTTGGAAGCGGGAGCTCCTACAATGAGCAGTTCTTC
TRBJ1-5	-	TRBV5-1	many	CASSLEGDSNQPQHF	TGCGCCAGCAGCTTGGAGGGGGACAGCAATCAGCCCCAGCATTTT
TRBJ2-7	-	TRBV14	-	CASSQGTEYEQYF	TGTGCCAGCAGCCAAGGCACAGAGTACGAGCAGTACTTC
TRBJ2-7	-	TRBV28	many	CASAQGRGDEQYF	TGTGCCAGCGCACAGGGACGAGGGGACGAGCAGTACTTC
TRBJ1-2	-	TRBV5-1	many	CASSSDGGPGYGYTF	TGCGCCAGCAGCTCCGACGGGGGGCCTGGTTATGGCTACACCTTC
TRBJ1-2	TRBD1	TRBV11-1	-	CASSLAVGGGNIGYGYTF	TGTGCCAGCAGCTTAGCGGTAGGAGGGGGCAATATCGGCTATGGCTACACCTTC
TRBJ2-3	TRBD2	TRBV24-1	many	CATSVQRGSTDTQYF	TGTGCCACCAGTGTTCAGCGGGGAAGCACAGATACGCAGTATTTT